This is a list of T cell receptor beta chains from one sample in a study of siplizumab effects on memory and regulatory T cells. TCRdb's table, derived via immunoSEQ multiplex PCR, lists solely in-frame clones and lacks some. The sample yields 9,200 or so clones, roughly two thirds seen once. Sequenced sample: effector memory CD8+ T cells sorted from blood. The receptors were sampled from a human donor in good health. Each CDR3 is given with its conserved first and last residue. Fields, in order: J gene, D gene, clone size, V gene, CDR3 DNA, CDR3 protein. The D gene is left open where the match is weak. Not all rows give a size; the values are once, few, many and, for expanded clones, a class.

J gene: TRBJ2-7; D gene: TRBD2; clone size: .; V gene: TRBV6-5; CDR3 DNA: TGTGCCAGCATTCCGGGACTAGCGGGATCCTACGAGCAGTACTTC; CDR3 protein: CASIPGLAGSYEQYF
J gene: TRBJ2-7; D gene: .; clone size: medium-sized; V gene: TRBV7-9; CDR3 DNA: TGTGCCAGCAGCTTAGCCTGGTACGAGCAGTACTTC; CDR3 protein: CASSLAWYEQYF
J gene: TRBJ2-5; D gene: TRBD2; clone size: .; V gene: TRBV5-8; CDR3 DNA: TGTGCCAGCAGCCCGGGACTAGCGGTCCGATCGTGGGAGACCCAGTACTTC; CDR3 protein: CASSPGLAVRSWETQYF
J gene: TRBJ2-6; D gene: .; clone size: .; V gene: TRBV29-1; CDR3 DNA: TGCAGCGTTGAAGTCTATCTCTCTGGGGCCAACGTCCTGACTTTC; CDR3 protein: CSVEVYLSGANVLTF
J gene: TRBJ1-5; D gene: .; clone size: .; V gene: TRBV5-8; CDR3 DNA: TGTGCCAGCAGCGTTCGGGGGGCGGGGAGCAATCAGCCCCAGCATTTT; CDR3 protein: CASSVRGAGSNQPQHF
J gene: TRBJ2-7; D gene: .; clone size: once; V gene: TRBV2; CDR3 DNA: TGTGCCAGCAGTGAAATGGCCCTAGCCTCCTACGAGCAGTACTTC; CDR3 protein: CASSEMALASYEQYF
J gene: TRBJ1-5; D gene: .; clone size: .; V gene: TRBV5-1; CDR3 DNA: TGCGCCAGCAGCTTGGCGGCGGACAATCAGCCCCAGCATTTT; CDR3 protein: CASSLAADNQPQHF
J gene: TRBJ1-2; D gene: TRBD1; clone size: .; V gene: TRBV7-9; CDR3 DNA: TGTGCCAGCAGCCGGGACAGGACGCACTATGGCTACACCTTC; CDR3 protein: CASSRDRTHYGYTF
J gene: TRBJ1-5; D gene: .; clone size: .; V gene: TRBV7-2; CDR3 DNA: TGTGCCAGCAGCTTAGAAGTGGGGTTGGGTCAGCCCCAGCATTTT; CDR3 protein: CASSLEVGLGQPQHF
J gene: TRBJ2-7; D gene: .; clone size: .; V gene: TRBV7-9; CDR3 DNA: TGTGCCAGCAGCGATCCCGGGGCGGCCTACGAGCAGTACTTC; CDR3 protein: CASSDPGAAYEQYF
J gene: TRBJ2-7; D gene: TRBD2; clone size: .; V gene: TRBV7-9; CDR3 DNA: TGTGCCAGCAGCCAAGATTTTTTAGCGGGAGGGCTCGACGAGCAGTACTTC; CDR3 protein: CASSQDFLAGGLDEQYF
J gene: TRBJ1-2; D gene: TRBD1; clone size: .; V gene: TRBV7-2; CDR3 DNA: TGTGCCAGCAGCCCAGTGACCGGGACAGGGTACTATGGCTACACCTTC; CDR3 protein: CASSPVTGTGYYGYTF
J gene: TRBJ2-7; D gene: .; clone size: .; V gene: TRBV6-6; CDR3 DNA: TGTGCCAGCAGTTACTTAGCGGAGCCCTACGAGCAGTACTTC; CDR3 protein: CASSYLAEPYEQYF
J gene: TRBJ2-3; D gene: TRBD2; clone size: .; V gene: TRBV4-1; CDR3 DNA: TGCGCCAGCAGCCAAGATGGACTAGCGAACACAGATACGCAGTATTTT; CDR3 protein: CASSQDGLANTDTQYF
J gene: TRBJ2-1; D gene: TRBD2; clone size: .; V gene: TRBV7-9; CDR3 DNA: TGTGCCAGCAGCTTTAGCGGGATTAATGAGCAGTTCTTC; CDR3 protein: CASSFSGINEQFF
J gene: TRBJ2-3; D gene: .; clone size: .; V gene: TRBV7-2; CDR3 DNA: TGTGCCAGCAGCCATGGTTGGGATACGCAGTATTTT; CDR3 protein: CASSHGWDTQYF
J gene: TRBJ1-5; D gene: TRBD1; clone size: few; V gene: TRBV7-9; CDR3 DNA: TGTGCCAGCAGCCAAGACACCGGACCACAGGGGAATCAGCCCCAGCATTTT; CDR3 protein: CASSQDTGPQGNQPQHF